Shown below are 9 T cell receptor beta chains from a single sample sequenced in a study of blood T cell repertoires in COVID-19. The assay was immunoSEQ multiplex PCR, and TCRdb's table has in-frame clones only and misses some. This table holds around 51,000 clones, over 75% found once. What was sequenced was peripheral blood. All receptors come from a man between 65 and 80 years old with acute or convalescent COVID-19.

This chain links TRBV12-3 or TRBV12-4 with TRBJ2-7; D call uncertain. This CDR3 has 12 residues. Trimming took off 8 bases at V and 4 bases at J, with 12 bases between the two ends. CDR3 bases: TGTGCCAGCGCCGCGGTGGATTACGAGCAGTACTTC. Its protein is CASAAVDYEQYF.

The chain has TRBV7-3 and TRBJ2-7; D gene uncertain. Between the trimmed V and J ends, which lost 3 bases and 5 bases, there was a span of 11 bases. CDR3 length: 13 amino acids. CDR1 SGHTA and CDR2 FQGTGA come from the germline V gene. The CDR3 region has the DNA TGTGCCAGCAGCTTTAATCGTCGGGACGAGCAGTACTTC. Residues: CASSFNRRDEQYF.

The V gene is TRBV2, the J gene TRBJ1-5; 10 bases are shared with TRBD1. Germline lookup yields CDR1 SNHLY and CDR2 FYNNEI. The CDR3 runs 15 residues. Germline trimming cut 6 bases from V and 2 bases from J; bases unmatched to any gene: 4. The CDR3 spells CASSFGQGGNQPQHF. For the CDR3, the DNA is TGTGCCAGCAGCTTCGGACAGGGGGGCAATCAGCCCCAGCATTTT.

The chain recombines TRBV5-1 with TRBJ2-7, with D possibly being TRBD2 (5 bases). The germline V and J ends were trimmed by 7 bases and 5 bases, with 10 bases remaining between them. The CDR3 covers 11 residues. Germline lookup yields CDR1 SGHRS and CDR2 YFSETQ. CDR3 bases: TGCGCCAGCGGGAGTTCCGACGAGCAGTACTTC. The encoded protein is CASGSSDEQYF.

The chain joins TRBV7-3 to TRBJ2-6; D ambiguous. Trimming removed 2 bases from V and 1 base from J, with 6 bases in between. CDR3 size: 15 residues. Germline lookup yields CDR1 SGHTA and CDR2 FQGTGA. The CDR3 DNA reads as TGTGCCAGCAGCTTACCCCAATCTGGGGCCAACGTCCTGACTTTC. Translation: CASSLPQSGANVLTF.

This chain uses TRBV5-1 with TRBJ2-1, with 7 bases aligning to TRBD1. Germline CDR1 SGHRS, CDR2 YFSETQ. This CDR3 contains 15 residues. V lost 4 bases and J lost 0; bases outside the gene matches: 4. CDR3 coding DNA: TGCGCCAGCAGCGGGACAGCCTACTCCTACAATGAGCAGTTCTTC. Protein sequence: CASSGTAYSYNEQFF.

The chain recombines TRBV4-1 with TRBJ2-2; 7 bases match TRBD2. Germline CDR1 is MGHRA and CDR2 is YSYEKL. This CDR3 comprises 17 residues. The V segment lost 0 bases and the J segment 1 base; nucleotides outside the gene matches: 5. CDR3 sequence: CASSQERASGNTGELFF. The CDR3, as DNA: TGCGCCAGCAGCCAAGAAAGGGCTAGCGGGAACACCGGGGAGCTGTTTTTT.

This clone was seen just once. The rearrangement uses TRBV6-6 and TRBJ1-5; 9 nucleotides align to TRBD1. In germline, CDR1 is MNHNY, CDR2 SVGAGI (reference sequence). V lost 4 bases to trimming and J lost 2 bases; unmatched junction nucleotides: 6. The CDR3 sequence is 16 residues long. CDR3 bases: TGTGCCAGCAGTTCCCCGGGACAGGGAGGCAATCAGCCCCAGCATTTT. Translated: CASSSPGQGGNQPQHF.

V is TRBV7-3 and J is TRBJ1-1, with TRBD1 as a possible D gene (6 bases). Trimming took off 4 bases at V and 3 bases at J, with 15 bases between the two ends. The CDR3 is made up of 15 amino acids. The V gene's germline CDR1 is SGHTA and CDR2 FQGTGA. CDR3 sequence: CASSYGGAGDTEAFF. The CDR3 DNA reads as TGTGCCAGCAGCTATGGGGGCGCGGGGGACACTGAAGCTTTCTTT.